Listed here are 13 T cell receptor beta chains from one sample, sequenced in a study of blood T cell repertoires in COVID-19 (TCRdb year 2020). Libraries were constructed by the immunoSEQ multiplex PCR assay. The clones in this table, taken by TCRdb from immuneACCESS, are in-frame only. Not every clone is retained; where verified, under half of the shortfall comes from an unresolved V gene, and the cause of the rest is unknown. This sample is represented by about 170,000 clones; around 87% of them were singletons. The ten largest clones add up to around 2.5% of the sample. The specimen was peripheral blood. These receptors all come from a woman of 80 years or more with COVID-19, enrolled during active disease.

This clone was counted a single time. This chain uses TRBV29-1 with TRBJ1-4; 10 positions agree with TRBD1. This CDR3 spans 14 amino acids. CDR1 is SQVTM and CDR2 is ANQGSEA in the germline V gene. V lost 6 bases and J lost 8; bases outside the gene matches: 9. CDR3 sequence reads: CSVRKGTGAEKLFF. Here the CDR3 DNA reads TGCAGCGTCCGCAAGGGGACAGGGGCCGAAAAACTGTTTTTT.

CDR3 DNA: TGTGCCATCAGTGAGTCGTCGGGGGAATCATACAATGAGCAGTTCTTC. Its protein product is CAISESSGESYNEQFF. The rearrangement links TRBV10-3 to TRBJ2-1, with D tentatively TRBD2 (6 bases). This CDR3 has 16 residues. V lost 0 bases and J 4 bases, leaving 13 bases between the germline ends. CDR1 and CDR2 from the germline V gene are ENHRY and SYGVKD.

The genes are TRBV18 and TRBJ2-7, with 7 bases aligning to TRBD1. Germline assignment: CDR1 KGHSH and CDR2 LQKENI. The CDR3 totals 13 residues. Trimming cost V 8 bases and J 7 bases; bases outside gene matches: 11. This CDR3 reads CASAFEGAREQYF. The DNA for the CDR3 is TGTGCCAGCGCTTTCGAGGGGGCTAGAGAGCAGTACTTC.

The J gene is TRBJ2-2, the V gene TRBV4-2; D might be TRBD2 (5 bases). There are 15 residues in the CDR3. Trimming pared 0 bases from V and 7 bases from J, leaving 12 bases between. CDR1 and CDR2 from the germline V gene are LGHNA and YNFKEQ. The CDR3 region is CASSQDLASGGELFF. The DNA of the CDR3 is TGTGCCAGCAGCCAAGATTTAGCGTCGGGCGGGGAGCTGTTTTTT.

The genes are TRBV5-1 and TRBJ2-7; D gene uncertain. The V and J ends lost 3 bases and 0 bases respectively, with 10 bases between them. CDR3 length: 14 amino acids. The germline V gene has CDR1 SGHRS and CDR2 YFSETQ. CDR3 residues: CASSSAVSSYEQYF. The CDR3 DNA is TGCGCCAGCAGCTCGGCGGTAAGCTCCTACGAGCAGTACTTC.

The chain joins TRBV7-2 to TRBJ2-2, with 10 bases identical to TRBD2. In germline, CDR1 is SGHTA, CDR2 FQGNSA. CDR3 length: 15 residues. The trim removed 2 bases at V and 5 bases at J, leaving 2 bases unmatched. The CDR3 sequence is CASSLLAGVTGELFF. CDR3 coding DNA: TGTGCCAGCAGCTTACTAGCGGGAGTTACCGGGGAGCTGTTTTTT.

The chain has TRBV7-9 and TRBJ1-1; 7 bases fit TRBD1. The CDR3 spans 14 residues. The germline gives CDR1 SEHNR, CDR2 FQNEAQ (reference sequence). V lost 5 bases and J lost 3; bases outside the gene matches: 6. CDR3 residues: CASSIQGRDTEAFF. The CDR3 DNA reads TGTGCCAGCAGCATACAGGGGCGGGACACTGAAGCTTTCTTT. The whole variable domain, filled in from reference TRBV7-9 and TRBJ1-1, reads DTGVSQNPRHKITKRGQNVTFRCDPISEHNRLYWYRQTLGQGPEFLTYFQNEAQLEKSRLLSDRFSAERPKGSFSTLEIQRTEQGDSAMYLCASSIQGRDTEAFFGQGTRLTVV.

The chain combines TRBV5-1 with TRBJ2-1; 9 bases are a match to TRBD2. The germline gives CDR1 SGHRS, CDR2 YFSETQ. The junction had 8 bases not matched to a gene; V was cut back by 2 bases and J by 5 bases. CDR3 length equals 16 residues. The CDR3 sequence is CASSFSRLAADNEQFF. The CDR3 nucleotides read TGCGCCAGCAGCTTCTCTCGACTAGCGGCCGACAATGAGCAGTTCTTC.

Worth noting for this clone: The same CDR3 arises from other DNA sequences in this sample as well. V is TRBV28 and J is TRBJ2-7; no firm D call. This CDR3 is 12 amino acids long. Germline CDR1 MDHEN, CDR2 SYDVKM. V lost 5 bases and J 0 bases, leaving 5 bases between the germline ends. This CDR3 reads CASSPLSYEQYF. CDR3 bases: TGTGCCAGCAGTCCACTCTCCTACGAGCAGTACTTC.

Here the CDR3 reads CASTEGQGNSPLHF. Written as DNA, the CDR3 is TGCGCCAGTACCGAGGGACAGGGGAATTCACCCCTCCACTTT. This chain uses TRBV5-1 with TRBJ1-6; 10 nucleotides line up with TRBD1. V was clipped by 8 bases and J by 7 bases; unmatched bases: 6. Germline CDR1 SGHRS, CDR2 YFSETQ. CDR3 length: 14 residues.

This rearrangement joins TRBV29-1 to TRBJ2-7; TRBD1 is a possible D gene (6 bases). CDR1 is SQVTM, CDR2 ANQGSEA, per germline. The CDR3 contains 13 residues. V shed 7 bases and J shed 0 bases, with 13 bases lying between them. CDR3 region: CSGTGSGSYEQYF. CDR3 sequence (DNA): TGCAGCGGCACAGGGTCCGGCTCCTACGAGCAGTACTTC.

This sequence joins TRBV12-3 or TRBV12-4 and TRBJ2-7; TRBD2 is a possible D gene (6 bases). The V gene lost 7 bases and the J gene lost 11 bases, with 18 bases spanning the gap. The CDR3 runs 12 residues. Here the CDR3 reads CASTRGTDTKYF. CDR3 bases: TGTGCCAGCACCCGCGGGACCGATACTAAGTACTTC.

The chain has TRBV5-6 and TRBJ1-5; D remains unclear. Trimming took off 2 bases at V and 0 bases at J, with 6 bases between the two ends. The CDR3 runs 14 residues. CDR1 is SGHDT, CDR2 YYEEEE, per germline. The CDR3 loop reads CASSFFGSNQPQHF. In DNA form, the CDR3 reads TGTGCCAGCAGCTTCTTCGGTAGCAATCAGCCCCAGCATTTT.